This TCR beta chain was observed in a study of T cell clusters in autoimmune cytopenias. The overall study: Per sample, median TRB depth was 51,575 reads, yielding a median about 2,000 distinct clonotypes. Study outcomes and limitations: No cluster-lack signature appeared between secondary cytopenia and chronic lymphocytic leukemia patients, apparently due to lymphoma masking.

One tube held mixed TRB-A and TRB-B primer pools for touch-down PCR. After re-calling the multiplex PCR reads, TCRdb lists one entry per CDR3 protein, DNA absent. The listing records approximately 14,000 distinct CDR3 sequences. CDR1 and CDR2 from the germline V gene are DFQATT and SNEGSKA (reference sequence). CDR3 length equals 14 residues. About this clonotype itself: Its antigen remains unknown.

TRB amplification used approximately 250 ng of peripheral blood genomic DNA. The sequenced sample was peripheral blood. The clonotype was recovered from a human donor with an autoimmune cytopenia or autoimmune hepatitis (not recorded which). The genes are TRBV20-1 and TRBJ1-2; TCRdb gives TRBD1 as the D gene, but with no DNA this cannot be confirmed. CDR3 region: CSARDGGAVYGYTF.